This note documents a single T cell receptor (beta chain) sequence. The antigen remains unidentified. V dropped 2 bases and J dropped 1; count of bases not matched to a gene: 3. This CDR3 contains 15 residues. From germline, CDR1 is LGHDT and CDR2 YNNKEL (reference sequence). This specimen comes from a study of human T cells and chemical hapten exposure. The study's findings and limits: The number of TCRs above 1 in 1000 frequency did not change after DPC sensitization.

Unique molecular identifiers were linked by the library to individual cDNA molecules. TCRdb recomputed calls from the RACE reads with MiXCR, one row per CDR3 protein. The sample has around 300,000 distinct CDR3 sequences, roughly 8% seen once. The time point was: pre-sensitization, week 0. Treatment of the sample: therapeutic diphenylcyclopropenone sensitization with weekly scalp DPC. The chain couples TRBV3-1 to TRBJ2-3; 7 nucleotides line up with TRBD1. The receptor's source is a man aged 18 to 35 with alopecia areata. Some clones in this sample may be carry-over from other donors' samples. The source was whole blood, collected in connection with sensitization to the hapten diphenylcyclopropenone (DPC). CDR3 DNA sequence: TGTGCCAGCAGCCAAAACCAGGGGGGCACAGATACGCAGTATTTT. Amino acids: CASSQNQGGTDTQYF.